This T cell receptor beta chain is from a study of PD-1 and CTLA-4 blockade in melanoma. The germline V and J ends were trimmed by 0 bases and 3 bases, with 17 bases remaining between them. This CDR3 contains 17 residues. Assay used: immunoSEQ multiplex PCR; TCRdb lists only in-frame clones, some missing. The sample yields 28,000 or so clones, more than 85% seen once. The receptor comes from a human donor with melanoma. The J gene is TRBJ1-1, the V gene TRBV23-1; perhaps TRBD1 as D (5 bases). TRBV23-1 is an open reading frame, and its role is uncertain. This specimen was CD8+ T cells from peripheral blood, taken from a patient given anti-PD-1 treatment. CDR3 bases: TGCGCCAGCAGTCAATCGAAGCCAGGGAAGGAGGACACTGAAGCTTTCTTT. Protein sequence: CASSQSKPGKEDTEAFF.